The 20 T cell receptor beta chains below all came from one sample that was sequenced in a study of T cell responses to AZD1222 COVID-19 vaccine. Libraries were prepared by immunoSEQ multiplex PCR; TCRdb keeps only in-frame clonotypes and omits some of them. The data contain about 160,000 clones, about 90% of them singletons. The sample here was peripheral blood, taken on day 0 of MenACWY control vaccination. The receptors were sampled from an adult in good health.

The chain couples TRBV7-8 to TRBJ2-1, with a weak D call TRBD2 (5 bases). The V and J ends lost 1 base and 7 bases respectively, with 17 bases between them. CDR1 is SGHVS, CDR2 FQNEAQ, per germline. This CDR3 region has 16 residues. CDR3 DNA sequence: TGTGCCAGCAGCTTAGTCGCGAGCGGTAACTTAAATGAGCAGTTCTTC. This codes for CASSLVASGNLNEQFF.

The CDR3, as DNA: TGTGCCAGCAGCGAGGAGGTCACCATATATTTT. Its protein product is CASSEEVTIYF. The rearrangement links TRBV7-9 to TRBJ1-3; D not resolved. The germline V and J ends were trimmed by 5 bases and 9 bases, with 8 bases remaining between them. The CDR3 length is 11 residues. Per germline, CDR1 SEHNR and CDR2 FQNEAQ (reference sequence). Combining the CDR3 with reference TRBV7-9 and TRBJ1-3 gives the whole variable domain DTGVSQNPRHKITKRGQNVTFRCDPISEHNRLYWYRQTLGQGPEFLTYFQNEAQLEKSRLLSDRFSAERPKGSFSTLEIQRTEQGDSAMYLCASSEEVTIYFGEGSWLTVV.

The chain combines TRBV7-8 with TRBJ2-1; no firm D call. This CDR3 is built from 13 residues. The V end lost 1 base, the J end lost 7 bases, and 8 bases lay between the germline ends. CDR1 and CDR2 from the germline V gene are SGHVS and FQNEAQ. In nucleotides, the CDR3 is TGTGCCAGCAGCTTAGGGGAAGGGAATGAGCAGTTCTTC. Its translation is CASSLGEGNEQFF.

The rearrangement links TRBV19 to TRBJ1-5; no clear D. Germline V CDR1 and CDR2: LNHDA, SQIVND (reference sequence). Trimming took off 3 bases at V and 5 bases at J, with 8 bases between the two ends. CDR3 size: 13 residues. The CDR3 DNA is TGTGCCAGTAGTATCTCCCGGGATCAGCCCCAGCATTTT. Amino acid sequence: CASSISRDQPQHF.

The chain employs TRBV18 and TRBJ2-5; TRBD2 matches at 12 bases. The CDR3 consists of 16 residues. CDR1 and CDR2 (germline): KGHSH, LQKENI. V lost 3 bases, J lost 1 base, and 3 bases stayed unmatched. CDR3 sequence reads: CASSPRLAGVQETQYF. As DNA, the CDR3 is TGTGCCAGCTCACCTAGACTAGCGGGAGTCCAAGAGACCCAGTACTTC.

This chain uses TRBV7-6 with TRBJ2-7; D is ambiguous. Trimming cost V 1 base and J 3 bases, with 10 bases left between them. Germline loops: CDR1 SGHVS, CDR2 FNYEAQ. The length of the CDR3 is 14 residues. The CDR3: CASSLGSGNYEQYF. CDR3 nucleotides: TGTGCCAGCAGCTTAGGGTCAGGAAACTACGAGCAGTACTTC.

The chain uses TRBV5-1 and TRBJ1-3; D is unclear. CDR3 length equals 14 residues. Germline V gives CDR1 SGHRS, CDR2 YFSETQ. The V end was cut by 3 bases, the J end by 0 bases, with 7 bases between. The CDR3 DNA sequence: TGCGCCAGCAGCTCGGACCTCTCTGGAAACACCATATATTTT. Translating it yields CASSSDLSGNTIYF.

The chain has TRBV14 and TRBJ1-1; D is unclear. Germline V lookup: CDR1 SGHDN, CDR2 FVKESK. This CDR3 has 14 amino acids. Trimming took off 3 bases at V and 7 bases at J, with 15 bases between the two ends. The CDR3 nucleotides read TGTGCCAGCAGCCACTGGGGTGAACGGAGTGAAGCTTTCTTT. It codes for CASSHWGERSEAFF.

The chain carries TRBV9 and TRBJ1-2; possibly TRBD1 for D (6 bases). Germline assignment: CDR1 SGDLS and CDR2 YYNGEE. This CDR3 contains 18 residues. The germline V and J ends were trimmed by 4 bases and 0 bases, with 22 bases remaining between them. As DNA, the CDR3 is TGTGCCAGCAGCTCCAGCTTGAAAGCGGGGGCGCCTAACTATGGCTACACCTTC. Protein sequence: CASSSSLKAGAPNYGYTF. The whole variable domain, remainder taken from reference TRBV9 and TRBJ1-2, is DSGVTQTPKHLITATGQRVTLRCSPRSGDLSVYWYQQSLDQGLQFLIQYYNGEERAKGNILERFSAQQFPDLHSELNLSSLELGDSALYFCASSSSLKAGAPNYGYTFGSGTRLTVV.

The chain has TRBV6-5 and TRBJ2-7, with 11 positions matching TRBD2. The CDR3 loop spans 14 amino acids. The V gene's germline CDR1 is MNHEY and CDR2 SVGAGI. J was trimmed by 6 bases and V by 6 bases; bases with no gene match: 7. This CDR3 reads CASRLAGGPREQYF. The DNA for the CDR3 is TGTGCCAGCAGATTAGCGGGAGGGCCACGCGAGCAGTACTTC.

This chain joins TRBV11-2 and TRBJ2-2, with D possibly matching TRBD2 (6 bases). The CDR3 totals 15 residues. V was clipped by 1 base and J by 2 bases, with 8 bases between them. Germline V lookup: CDR1 SGHAT, CDR2 FQNNGV. In nucleotides, the CDR3 is TGTGCCAGCAGCTTAGGCGGGACTAACACCGGGGAGCTGTTTTTT. Protein: CASSLGGTNTGELFF.

The J gene is TRBJ1-2, the V gene TRBV9; D is possibly TRBD1 (5 bases). The CDR3 sequence is 15 residues long. V was trimmed by 4 bases and J by 2 bases, leaving 15 bases between them. Germline CDR1 SGDLS, CDR2 YYNGEE. The CDR3 loop reads CASSPGQGKNYGYTF. CDR3 DNA sequence: TGTGCCAGCAGCCCCGGACAAGGGAAGAACTATGGCTACACCTTC.

The gene calls are TRBV6-5 and TRBJ2-5; 10 nucleotides line up with TRBD2. Trimming took 6 bases from V and 5 from J; bases not matched to a gene: 9. The CDR3 has 15 amino acids. CDR1 is MNHEY and CDR2 is SVGAGI in the germline V gene. This chain's CDR3 is CASSRSGRAGETQYF. The CDR3 coding sequence is TGTGCCAGCAGCCGAAGCGGGAGGGCCGGGGAGACCCAGTACTTC.

The chain has TRBV13 and TRBJ2-1, with 7 bases fitting TRBD2. This CDR3 contains 15 residues. The germline V gene has CDR1 PRHDT and CDR2 FYEKMQ (reference sequence). Trimming removed 4 bases from V and 6 bases from J; junction bases left unmatched: 9. CDR3 region: CASSSWRETSNEQFF. CDR3 DNA: TGTGCCAGCAGCTCCTGGCGGGAGACCTCCAATGAGCAGTTCTTC.

The V gene is TRBV12-3 or TRBV12-4, the J gene TRBJ1-5; no definite D call. The CDR3 is 12 residues long. Trimming stripped 3 bases from V and 6 bases from J, with 6 bases between. The CDR3 DNA sequence: TGTGCCAGCAGTTTCCTGGGTCAGCCCCAGCATTTT. Protein sequence: CASSFLGQPQHF.

The chain employs TRBV28 and TRBJ2-1; the D gene could be TRBD1 or TRBD2 (6 bases each). The CDR3 has 14 amino acids. The V end was cut by 6 bases, the J end by 14 bases, with 23 bases between. Per the germline V gene, CDR1 is MDHEN and CDR2 is SYDVKM. The CDR3 loop reads CASSSGGAGPGEFF. The CDR3, as DNA: TGTGCCAGCAGCTCCGGAGGGGCGGGCCCAGGGGAGTTCTTC.

The chain employs TRBV6-5 and TRBJ2-7, with 7 bases fitting TRBD1. The J segment lost 3 bases and the V segment lost 8 bases, leaving 10 bases of the junction unmatched. This CDR3 region has 14 residues. Germline V lookup: CDR1 MNHEY, CDR2 SVGAGI. The CDR3: CASEAAGGNYEQYF. CDR3 DNA sequence: TGTGCCAGCGAGGCGGCAGGGGGTAACTACGAGCAGTACTTC.

This clone was seen just once. This chain connects TRBV4-2 to TRBJ1-5; D gene uncertain. Trimming left V 1 base short and J 1 base short, with 8 bases between. Germline lookup yields CDR1 LGHNA and CDR2 YNFKEQ. The CDR3 is 15 amino acids. CDR3: CASSQVPDSNQPQHF. CDR3 in DNA: TGTGCCAGCAGCCAAGTCCCGGACAGCAATCAGCCCCAGCATTTT.

This rearrangement joins TRBV18 to TRBJ2-1; no clear D gene. Germline-derived CDR1 and CDR2 are KGHSH and LQKENI. CDR3 length equals 14 residues. Trimming removed 6 bases from V and 8 bases from J, with 17 bases in between. CDR3 nucleotide sequence: TGTGCCAGCTCTAGGGATGTCAAAGGCGATGAGCAGTTCTTC. Amino acids: CASSRDVKGDEQFF.

This chain connects TRBV11-3 to TRBJ2-7; TRBD1 matches 10 bases. The CDR3 length is 15 residues. Germline-derived CDR1 and CDR2 are SGHNT and YENEEA. V lost 5 bases and J lost 1; bases outside the gene matches: 5. CDR3 sequence: CASSQTGQGSYEQYF. The CDR3 coding sequence is TGTGCCAGCAGCCAAACGGGACAGGGGTCCTACGAGCAGTACTTC.